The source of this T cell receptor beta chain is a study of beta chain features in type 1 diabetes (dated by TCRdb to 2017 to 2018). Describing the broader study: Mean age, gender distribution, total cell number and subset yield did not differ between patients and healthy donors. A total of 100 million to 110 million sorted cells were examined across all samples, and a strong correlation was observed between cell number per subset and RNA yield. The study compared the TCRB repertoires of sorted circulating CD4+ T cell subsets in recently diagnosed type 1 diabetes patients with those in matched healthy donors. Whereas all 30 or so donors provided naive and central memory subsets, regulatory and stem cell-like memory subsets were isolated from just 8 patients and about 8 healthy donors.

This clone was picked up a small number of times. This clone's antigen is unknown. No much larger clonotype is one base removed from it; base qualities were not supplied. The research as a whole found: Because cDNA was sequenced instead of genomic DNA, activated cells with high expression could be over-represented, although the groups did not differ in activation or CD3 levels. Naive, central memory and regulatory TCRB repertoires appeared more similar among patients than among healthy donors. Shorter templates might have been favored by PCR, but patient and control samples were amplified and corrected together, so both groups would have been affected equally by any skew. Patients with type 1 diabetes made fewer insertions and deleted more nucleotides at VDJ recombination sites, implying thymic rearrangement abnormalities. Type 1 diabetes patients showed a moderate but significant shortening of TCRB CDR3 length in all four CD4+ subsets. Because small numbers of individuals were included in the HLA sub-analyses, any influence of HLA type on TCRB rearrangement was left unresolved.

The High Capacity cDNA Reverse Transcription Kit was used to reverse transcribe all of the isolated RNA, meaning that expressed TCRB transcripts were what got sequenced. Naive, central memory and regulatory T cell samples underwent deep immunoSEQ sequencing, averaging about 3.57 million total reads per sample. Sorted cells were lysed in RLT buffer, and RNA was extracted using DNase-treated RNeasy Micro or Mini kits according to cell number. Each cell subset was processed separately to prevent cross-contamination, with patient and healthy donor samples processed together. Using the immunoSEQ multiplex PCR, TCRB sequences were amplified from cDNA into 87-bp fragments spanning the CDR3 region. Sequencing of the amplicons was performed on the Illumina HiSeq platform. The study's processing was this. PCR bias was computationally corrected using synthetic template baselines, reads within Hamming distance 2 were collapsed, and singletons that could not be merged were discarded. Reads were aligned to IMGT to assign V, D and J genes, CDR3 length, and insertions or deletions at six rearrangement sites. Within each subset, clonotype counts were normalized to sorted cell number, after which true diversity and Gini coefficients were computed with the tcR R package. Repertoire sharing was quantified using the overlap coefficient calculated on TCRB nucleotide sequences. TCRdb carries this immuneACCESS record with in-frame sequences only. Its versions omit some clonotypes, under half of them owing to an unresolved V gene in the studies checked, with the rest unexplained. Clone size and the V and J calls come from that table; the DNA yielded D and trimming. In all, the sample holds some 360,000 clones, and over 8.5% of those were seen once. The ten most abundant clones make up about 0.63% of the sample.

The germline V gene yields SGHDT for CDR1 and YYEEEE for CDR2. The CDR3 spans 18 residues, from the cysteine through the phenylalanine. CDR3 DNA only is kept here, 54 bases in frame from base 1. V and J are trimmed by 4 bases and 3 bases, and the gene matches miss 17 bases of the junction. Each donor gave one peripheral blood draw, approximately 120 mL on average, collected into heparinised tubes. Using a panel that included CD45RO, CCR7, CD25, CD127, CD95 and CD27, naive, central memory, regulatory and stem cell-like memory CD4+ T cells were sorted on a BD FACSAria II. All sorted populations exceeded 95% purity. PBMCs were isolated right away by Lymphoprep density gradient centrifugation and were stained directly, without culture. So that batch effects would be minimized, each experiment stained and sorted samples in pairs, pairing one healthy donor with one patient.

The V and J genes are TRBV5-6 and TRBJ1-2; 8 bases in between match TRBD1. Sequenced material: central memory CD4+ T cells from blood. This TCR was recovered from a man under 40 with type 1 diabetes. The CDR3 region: CASSLGTGRYTPYYGYTF. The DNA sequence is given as TGTGCCAGCAGCCTGGGGACAGGAAGATACACACCTTACTATGGCTACACCTTC.